This T cell receptor beta chain was identified in a study of cytomegalovirus exposure and HLA in healthy donors. Regarding the study as a whole: A later analysis associated 15,000 to 20,000 TCR beta sequences with HLA alleles at a 0.05 false discovery rate. Differences between HLA loci emerged in a later analysis of TCR association rates, with DRB1 most and HLA-C fewest.

Note on this clone: Its antigen remains unidentified.

PCR involved 60 Vbeta and 13 Jbeta primers. Here immunoSEQ multiplex PCR was the method, and the copy in TCRdb shows in-frame clones only, minus some. The table has 60,000 to 70,000 clones, roughly 69% seen once. This TCR derives from a woman aged 45 to 65 in good health and CMV-seronegative. The sample consisted of PBMCs.

The chain's CDR3 is CASSSAYEQYF. In nucleotides, the CDR3 is TGTGCCAGCAGCTCCGCCTACGAGCAGTACTTC. The rearrangement joins TRBV28 to TRBJ2-7; no definite D call. The CDR3 covers 11 residues. Germline V gene sequence: CDR1 MDHEN, CDR2 SYDVKM. Trimming left V 6 bases short and J 2 bases short, with 5 bases between.